Below are 4 T cell receptor beta chains sequenced from a single sample in a study of cytomegalovirus exposure and HLA in healthy donors. 13 Jbeta primers and 60 Vbeta primers were used for the PCR. Sequencing used immunoSEQ multiplex PCR; TCRdb keeps in-frame clones, though not all of them. The sample lists about 82,000 clones, about 9.4% occurring once. Sequenced: PBMCs. These receptors originate from a man aged 60-69 years in good health and CMV-seropositive.

V and J are TRBV9 and TRBJ1-4; no clear D gene. The CDR3 runs to 15 residues. Per the germline V gene, CDR1 is SGDLS and CDR2 is YYNGEE. Trimming shortened V by 3 bases and J by 0 bases, and 9 bases separated the two germline ends. In DNA, the CDR3 is TGTGCCAGCAGCGCTACGGGGACAACTAATGAAAAACTGTTTTTT. This encodes CASSATGTTNEKLFF.

This clone was counted only a few times. This chain uses TRBV10-3 with TRBJ2-3, with 11 bases fitting TRBD2. The CDR3 totals 15 residues. J was trimmed by 4 bases and V by 6 bases; bases with no gene match: 6. Germline lookup yields CDR1 ENHRY and CDR2 SYGVKD. CDR3 DNA sequence: TGTGCCATCAGCCCGACTAGCGGGGCCTCAGATACGCAGTATTTT. As protein: CAISPTSGASDTQYF.

In this sample, this clone turned up a few times. This chain joins TRBV7-6 and TRBJ1-1, with no clear D. Germline V CDR1 and CDR2: SGHVS, FNYEAQ. The V and J ends lost 0 bases and 1 base respectively, with 15 bases between them. This CDR3 is built from 17 residues. CDR3 protein: CASSLAGIRGGNTEAFF. The CDR3 DNA reads as TGTGCCAGCAGCTTAGCTGGAATCCGGGGAGGGAACACTGAAGCTTTCTTT.

The rearrangement joins TRBV7-2 to TRBJ2-7, with TRBD2 matching over 9 bases. There are 15 residues in the CDR3. CDR1 and CDR2 (germline): SGHTA, FQGNSA. The J segment lost 6 bases and the V segment lost 4 bases, leaving 10 bases of the junction unmatched. As DNA, the CDR3 is TGTGCCAGCAGCTCTCTAGCGGGAAAGGGAGGCGAGCAGTACTTC. This sequence encodes CASSSLAGKGGEQYF.